A selection of T cell receptor delta chains follows, all from one sample in a study of gamma-delta T cells after stem cell transplantation. TCRdb re-called the RT-PCR reads via CATT. The data contain around 2,400 delta-chain clones, just over 3% of them singletons. Source material: gamma-delta T cells. The origin of the receptors is a human donor. It is not recorded whose cells these are; they may come from a transplant donor. Each CDR3 is given with its conserved first and last residue. The D gene is left open where the match is weak. Where a row states a size, it is once, few, many or the class of an expanded clone; other rows omit it.

V gene	J gene	D gene	clone size	CDR3 protein	CDR3 DNA
TRDV2	TRDJ1	TRDD3	few	CACDVLGDTGTDKLIF	TGTGCCTGTGACGTACTGGGGGATACGGGCACCGATAAACTCATCTTT
TRDV2	TRDJ1	TRDD3	few	CACDILTGGYSYTDKLIF	TGTGCCTGTGACATTCTCACTGGGGGATACTCATACACCGATAAACTCATCTTT
TRDV2	TRDJ1	TRDD3	-	CACDTVRTGGFTSDKLIF	TGTGCCTGTGACACCGTCCGAACTGGGGGATTCACGTCCGATAAACTCATCTTT
TRDV2	TRDJ1	TRDD3	few	CACDTLRTGGYSYTDKLIF	TGTGCCTGTGACACCCTCCGTACTGGGGGATACTCATACACCGATAAACTCATCTTT
TRDV2	TRDJ1	TRDD3	-	CACDILGDTGTDKLIF	TGTGCCTGTGACATCCTGGGGGATACGGGCACCGATAAACTCATCTTT
TRDV2	TRDJ1	-	medium-sized	CACDTVLGNKRDTDKLIF	TGTGCCTGTGACACCGTACTGGGTAATAAGCGGGACACCGATAAACTCATCTTT
TRDV2	TRDJ1	TRDD3	-	CACDTLLGDNYTDKLIF	TGTGCCTGTGACACCCTACTGGGGGATAACTACACCGATAAACTCATCTTT
TRDV2	TRDJ1	TRDD3	large	CACDTLMTWTGDTDKLIF	TGTGCCTGTGACACTCTGATGACATGGACTGGGGACACCGATAAACTCATCTTT
TRDV2	TRDJ1	TRDD3	-	CACDTLGDNYTDKLIF	TGTGCCTGTGACACACTGGGGGATAACTACACCGATAAACTCATCTTT
TRDV2	TRDJ1	-	few	CACDSRGEGSDKLIF	TGTGCCTGTGACTCCCGGGGGGAAGGCTCCGATAAACTCATCTTT
TRDV2	TRDJ1	-	medium-sized	CACDTIVPSTDKLIF	TGTGCCTGTGACACCATCGTTCCTAGCACCGACAAACTCATCTTT
TRDV2	TRDJ1	TRDD3	large	CACDTISSTPLLGDTSTDKLIF	TGTGCCTGTGACACCATTTCTTCCACCCCTTTACTGGGGGATACGAGCACCGATAAACTCATCTTT
TRDV2	TRDJ1	TRDD3	many	CACDTLLGDTPYTDKLIF	TGTGCCTGTGACACCTTACTGGGGGATACACCGTACACCGATAAACTCATCTTT
TRDV2	TRDJ1	TRDD3	-	CACDRVGGYSYTDKLIF	TGTGCCTGTGACAGGGTTGGGGGATACTCATACACCGATAAACTCATCTTT
TRDV1	TRDJ1	-	many	CALGEPILPTGGYTDKLIF	TGTGCTCTTGGGGAACCCATCCTTCCTACTGGGGGTTACACCGATAAACTCATCTTT
TRDV2	TRDJ1	-	large	CACDSIDTPTYTDKLIF	TGTGCCTGTGATTCAATCGATACCCCCACTTACACCGATAAACTCATCTTT
TRDV2	TRDJ1	TRDD3	medium-sized	CACDTVSSGGPGQLIF	TGTGCCTGTGACACCGTTTCGTCTGGGGGCCCAGGGCAACTCATCTTT
TRDV2	TRDJ1	-	few	CACDTMGAGVYTDKLIF	TGTGCCTGTGACACGATGGGAGCTGGGGTGTACACCGATAAACTCATCTTT
TRDV2	TRDJ1	-	medium-sized	CACDILAGPYTDKLIF	TGTGCCTGTGACATCCTTGCGGGCCCCTACACCGATAAACTCATCTTT
TRDV2	TRDJ1	-	few	CACDTVGSTGRSRVEADKLIF	TGTGCCTGTGACACTGTGGGGAGTACTGGGAGATCTCGGGTCGAGGCCGATAAACTCATCTTT
TRDV2	TRDJ1	-	few	CACDAVGIEYTDKLIF	TGTGCCTGTGACGCCGTGGGGATCGAGTACACCGATAAACTCATCTTT
TRDV2	TRDJ1	TRDD3	large	CACDPLGDTLPHTDKLIF	TGTGCCTGTGACCCACTGGGGGATACCCTCCCACACACCGATAAACTCATCTTT
TRDV2	TRDJ1	TRDD3	large	CACDTGGVLGDTPDKLIF	TGTGCCTGTGACACCGGAGGTGTACTGGGGGATACCCCCGATAAACTCATCTTT
TRDV2	TRDJ1	TRDD3	medium-sized	CACDPLTGGPPYTDKLIF	TGTGCCTGTGACCCTCTTACTGGGGGACCACCGTACACCGATAAACTCATCTTT
TRDV2	TRDJ1	TRDD3	hyperexpanded	CACDTVATGDPYTDKLIF	TGTGCCTGTGACACCGTAGCAACTGGGGACCCGTACACCGATAAACTCATCTTT
TRDV2	TRDJ1	TRDD3	once	CACDTVLGEINTDKLIF	TGTGCCTGTGACACCGTACTGGGGGAAATTAACACCGATAAACTCATCTTT
TRDV2	TRDJ1	-	large	CACDTMAGGEKYTDKLIF	TGTGCCTGTGACACAATGGCCGGGGGTGAAAAGTACACCGATAAACTCATCTTT
TRDV2	TRDJ1	TRDD3	-	CACDPVTTGGLYADKLIF	TGTGCCTGTGACCCGGTGACTACTGGGGGATTGTACGCCGATAAACTCATCTTT
TRDV2	TRDJ1	-	large	CACDTVGGTDKLIF	TGTGCCTGTGACACGGTGGGGGGGACCGATAAACTCATCTTT
TRDV2	TRDJ1	TRDD3	medium-sized	CACWGIQSTDKLIF	TGTGCCTGTTGGGGGATACAATCCACCGATAAACTCATCTTT
TRDV2	TRDJ1	TRDD3	-	CACDTLLGDTGGADKLIF	TGTGCCTGTGACACTCTACTGGGGGATACCGGAGGGGCCGATAAACTCATCTTT
TRDV2	TRDJ1	TRDD3	-	CACDTVLGEPKYTDKLIF	TGTGCCTGTGACACCGTACTGGGGGAACCAAAGTACACCGATAAACTCATCTTT
TRDV3	TRDJ1	-	medium-sized	CAFSAYGSSSPYTDKLIF	TGTGCCTTTTCAGCGTACGGCTCCTCTTCACCGTACACCGATAAACTCATCTTT
TRDV2	TRDJ1	TRDD3	medium-sized	CACDALLGAHDKLIF	TGTGCCTGTGACGCTCTACTGGGGGCCCACGATAAACTCATCTTT
TRDV2	TRDJ1	TRDD3	-	CACDPAGDTLPHTDKLIF	TGTGCCTGTGACCCGGCGGGGGATACCCTCCCACACACCGATAAACTCATCTTT
TRDV2	TRDJ1	TRDD3	-	CACDDLLTGGYTDKLIF	TGTGCCTGTGACGACCTCCTTACTGGGGGATACACCGATAAACTCATCTTT
TRDV2	TRDJ1	TRDD3	few	CACDTLGDTGGTDKLIF	TGTGCCTGTGACACTCTGGGGGATACGGGCGGCACCGATAAACTCATCTTT
TRDV2	TRDJ3	TRDD3	-	CACDFVLGGTSSLDTRQAFF	TGTGCCTGTGACTTCGTACTGGGGGGCACTAGCTCCTTGGACACCCGACAGGCGTTTTTC
TRDV2	TRDJ1	TRDD3	few	CACDTAGGLNKLIF	TGTGCCTGTGACACAGCTGGGGGACTGAATAAACTCATCTTT
TRDV2	TRDJ1	TRDD3	few	CACDSLSTGGLHTDKLIF	TGTGCCTGTGACTCTCTGTCAACTGGGGGCTTACACACCGATAAACTCATCTTT
TRDV2	TRDJ1	TRDD3	medium-sized	CACDTVPQDWGIQVSTDKLIF	TGTGCCTGTGACACGGTGCCCCAAGACTGGGGGATACAAGTAAGCACCGATAAACTCATCTTT
TRDV2	TRDJ1	TRDD3	medium-sized	CACDTVGTGGFSTDKLIF	TGTGCCTGTGACACCGTCGGTACTGGGGGATTCTCCACCGATAAACTCATCTTT
TRDV1	TRDJ1	-	medium-sized	CALGERHWTMNKLIF	TGTGCTCTTGGGGAACGGCACTGGACCATGAATAAACTCATCTTT
TRDV2	TRDJ1	TRDD3	medium-sized	CACDTVTGGYASLGRPYTDKLIF	TGTGCCTGTGACACGGTTACTGGGGGATACGCGTCCTTGGGGAGACCTTACACCGATAAACTCATCTTT
TRDV2	TRDJ1	TRDD3	large	CACDSLSTGGLNKLIF	TGTGCCTGTGACTCTCTGTCAACTGGGGGACTGAATAAACTCATCTTT